This is a list of T cell receptor beta chains from one sample in a study of blood T cell repertoires in COVID-19. TCRdb's copy holds only in-frame clones and misses some; the assay was immunoSEQ multiplex PCR. This sample has 210,000 or so clones, with about four fifths found just once. The material sequenced was peripheral blood. The receptors shown here come from a woman aged 70 to 79 with active or convalescent COVID-19. CDR3s include the opening cysteine and the closing phenylalanine or tryptophan. The D gene is left open where the match is weak. Clone size is given for some rows only: seen once, a few or many times, or a class if the clone is expanded.

cdr3_aa: CASSQDRDIGVYGYTF
cdr3_nt: TGCGCCAGCAGCCAAGATCGGGACATAGGGGTCTATGGCTACACCTTC
j_call: TRBJ1-2
cdr3_length: 16
clone_size: .
v_call: TRBV4-1
d_call: .

cdr3_aa: CATRPSGTGELFF
cdr3_nt: TGTGCCACCAGACCCAGCGGGACCGGGGAGCTGTTTTTT
j_call: TRBJ2-2
cdr3_length: 13
clone_size: .
v_call: TRBV24-1
d_call: .

cdr3_aa: CASSFFGGRDTEAFF
cdr3_nt: TGCGCCAGCAGCTTCTTCGGGGGTAGAGACACTGAAGCTTTCTTT
j_call: TRBJ1-1
cdr3_length: 15
clone_size: .
v_call: TRBV5-1
d_call: .

cdr3_aa: CASSFPLAGGVYEQYF
cdr3_nt: TGTGCCAGCAGTTTCCCTTTAGCGGGAGGGGTCTACGAGCAGTACTTC
j_call: TRBJ2-7
cdr3_length: 16
clone_size: .
v_call: TRBV11-2
d_call: TRBD2

cdr3_aa: CASSLALSYEQYF
cdr3_nt: TGTGCCAGCAGCTTGGCACTATCCTACGAGCAGTACTTC
j_call: TRBJ2-7
cdr3_length: 13
clone_size: .
v_call: TRBV13
d_call: .

cdr3_aa: CASSEGLAGGAGELFF
cdr3_nt: TGTGCCAGCAGCGAGGGACTAGCGGGAGGAGCCGGGGAGCTGTTTTTT
j_call: TRBJ2-2
cdr3_length: 16
clone_size: .
v_call: TRBV9
d_call: TRBD2

cdr3_aa: CASSLAGSGTGEQYF
cdr3_nt: TGTGCCAGCAGCTTAGCAGGTAGCGGGACGGGCGAGCAGTACTTC
j_call: TRBJ2-7
cdr3_length: 15
clone_size: .
v_call: TRBV7-9
d_call: TRBD2

cdr3_aa: CASIGPDRENEKLFF
cdr3_nt: TGTGCCAGCATCGGACCAGACAGGGAAAATGAAAAACTGTTTTTT
j_call: TRBJ1-4
cdr3_length: 15
clone_size: .
v_call: TRBV7-3
d_call: TRBD1

cdr3_aa: CATSRVTGVSNQPQHF
cdr3_nt: TGTGCCACCAGCAGAGTAACCGGGGTTAGCAATCAGCCCCAGCATTTT
j_call: TRBJ1-5
cdr3_length: 16
clone_size: .
v_call: TRBV15
d_call: .

cdr3_aa: CASSQGQGNSNQPQHF
cdr3_nt: TGCGCCAGCAGCCAAGGGCAGGGTAATAGCAATCAGCCCCAGCATTTT
j_call: TRBJ1-5
cdr3_length: 16
clone_size: .
v_call: TRBV4-1
d_call: .

cdr3_aa: CASSLGTSKGETQYF
cdr3_nt: TGTGCCAGCAGCTTAGGGACTAGCAAGGGAGAGACCCAGTACTTC
j_call: TRBJ2-5
cdr3_length: 15
clone_size: .
v_call: TRBV7-9
d_call: TRBD2

cdr3_aa: CASSLAPIGTGGNEKLFF
cdr3_nt: TGTGCCAGCAGCTTGGCTCCAATTGGGACAGGCGGAAATGAAAAACTGTTTTTT
j_call: TRBJ1-4
cdr3_length: 18
clone_size: once
v_call: TRBV5-4
d_call: TRBD1

cdr3_aa: CASSLDGGSYNEKLFF
cdr3_nt: TGTGCCAGCAGCTTAGACGGCGGGAGCTATAATGAAAAACTGTTTTTT
j_call: TRBJ1-4
cdr3_length: 16
clone_size: .
v_call: TRBV7-2
d_call: .

cdr3_aa: CASSLRTGGPFGVGELFF
cdr3_nt: TGTGCCAGCAGCTTACGGACAGGGGGCCCCTTTGGCGTGGGGGAGCTGTTTTTT
j_call: TRBJ2-2
cdr3_length: 18
clone_size: .
v_call: TRBV5-4
d_call: TRBD1

cdr3_aa: CASSTGGNNQPQHF
cdr3_nt: TGTGCCAGCAGCACAGGGGGGAACAATCAGCCCCAGCATTTT
j_call: TRBJ1-5
cdr3_length: 14
clone_size: once
v_call: TRBV7-9
d_call: TRBD1

cdr3_aa: CASSKQGPLSGANVLTF
cdr3_nt: TGTGCCAGCAGCAAACAGGGACCCCTCTCTGGGGCCAACGTCCTGACTTTC
j_call: TRBJ2-6
cdr3_length: 17
clone_size: .
v_call: TRBV2
d_call: .

cdr3_aa: CASSRLAGGPDTQYF
cdr3_nt: TGTGCCAGCAGCAGGTTAGCGGGAGGGCCCGATACGCAGTATTTT
j_call: TRBJ2-3
cdr3_length: 15
clone_size: .
v_call: TRBV6-5
d_call: TRBD2

cdr3_aa: CASSMTGGKETQYF
cdr3_nt: TGCGCCAGCAGCATGACGGGGGGTAAAGAGACCCAGTACTTC
j_call: TRBJ2-5
cdr3_length: 14
clone_size: .
v_call: TRBV4-1
d_call: TRBD2

cdr3_aa: CASSPKREAVNEQFF
cdr3_nt: TGCGCCAGCAGCCCAAAGCGGGAGGCTGTTAATGAGCAGTTCTTC
j_call: TRBJ2-1
cdr3_length: 15
clone_size: .
v_call: TRBV4-1
d_call: TRBD2

cdr3_aa: CASSFGLAGGGTGELFF
cdr3_nt: TGTGCCAGCAGCTTCGGACTAGCGGGAGGGGGAACCGGGGAGCTGTTTTTT
j_call: TRBJ2-2
cdr3_length: 17
clone_size: .
v_call: TRBV9
d_call: TRBD2